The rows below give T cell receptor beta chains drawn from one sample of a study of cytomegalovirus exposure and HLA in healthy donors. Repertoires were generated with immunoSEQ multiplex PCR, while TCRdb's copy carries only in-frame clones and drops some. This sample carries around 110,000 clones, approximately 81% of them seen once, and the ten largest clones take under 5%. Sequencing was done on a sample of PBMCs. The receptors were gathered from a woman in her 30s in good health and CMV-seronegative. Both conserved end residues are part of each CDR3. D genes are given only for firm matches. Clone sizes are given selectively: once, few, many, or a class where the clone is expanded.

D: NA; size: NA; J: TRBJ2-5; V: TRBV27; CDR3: CASSYQGQETQYF; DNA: TGTGCCAGCAGTTATCAGGGCCAAGAGACCCAGTACTTC
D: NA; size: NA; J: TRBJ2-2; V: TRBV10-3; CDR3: CAISPPGAGELFF; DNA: TGTGCCATCAGCCCCCCGGGGGCCGGGGAGCTGTTTTTT
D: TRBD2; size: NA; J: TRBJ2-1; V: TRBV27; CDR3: CASSRQRASGRYNEQFF; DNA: TGTGCCAGCAGCCGACAGAGGGCTAGCGGGAGGTACAATGAGCAGTTCTTC
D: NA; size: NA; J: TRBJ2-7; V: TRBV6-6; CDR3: CASSYSARNSYEQYF; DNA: TGTGCCAGCAGTTACTCGGCCAGGAACTCCTACGAGCAGTACTTC
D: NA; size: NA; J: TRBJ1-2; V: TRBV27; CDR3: CASSFLGKGDYGYTF; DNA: TGTGCCAGCAGTTTTCTTGGTAAAGGGGACTATGGCTACACCTTC
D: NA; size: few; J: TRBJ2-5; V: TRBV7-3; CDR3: CASSGGGGGETQYF; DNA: TGTGCCAGCAGCGGCGGGGGAGGGGGGGAGACCCAGTACTTC
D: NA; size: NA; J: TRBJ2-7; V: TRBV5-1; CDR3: CASSPDNLEQYF; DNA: TGCGCCAGCAGCCCGGACAATTTGGAGCAGTACTTC
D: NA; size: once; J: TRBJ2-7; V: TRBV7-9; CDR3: CASAAGTLSYEQYF; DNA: TGTGCCAGCGCGGCGGGAACCCTCTCCTACGAGCAGTACTTC
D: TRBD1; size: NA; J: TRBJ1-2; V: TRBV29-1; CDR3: CSVGTENYGYTF; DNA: TGCAGCGTAGGGACAGAGAACTATGGCTACACCTTC
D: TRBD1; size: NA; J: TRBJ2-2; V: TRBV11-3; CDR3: CASSARQGANTGELFF; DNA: TGTGCCAGCAGCGCTCGACAGGGGGCGAACACCGGGGAGCTGTTTTTT
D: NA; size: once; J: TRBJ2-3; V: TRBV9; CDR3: CASSPRGGAFTDTQYF; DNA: TGTGCCAGCAGCCCCAGGGGCGGAGCCTTCACAGATACGCAGTATTTT
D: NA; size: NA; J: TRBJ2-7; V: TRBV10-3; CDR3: CAISELYF; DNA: TGTGCCATCAGTGAGTTATACTTC
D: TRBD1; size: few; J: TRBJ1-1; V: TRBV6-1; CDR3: CASSVPPGQDPAFF; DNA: TGTGCCAGCAGTGTGCCCCCCGGACAGGATCCAGCTTTCTTT